The 16 T cell receptor beta chains listed next were all sequenced from one sample in a study of T cell repertoires in cytomegalovirus infection. From the reads, TCRdb called clonotypes with MiXCR, one entry per CDR3 protein. Of more than 650,000 distinct CDR3 sequences in the sample, about a third were seen once. The specimen sequenced was PBMCs. The source is a human donor in good health (CMV status not recorded). Some clones in this sample may be carry-over from other donors' samples.

At least ten counts were recorded for this clonotype. The chain uses TRBV7-9 and TRBJ1-1; D gene ambiguous. The CDR3 loop spans 14 amino acids. The germline V gene encodes CDR1 SEHNR and CDR2 FQNEAQ (reference sequence). Trimming removed 5 bases at V and 0 bases at J, with 10 bases between. In DNA, the CDR3 is TGTGCCAGCAGCCCAGGAGTACTGAACACTGAAGCTTTCTTT. This gives the protein CASSPGVLNTEAFF.

This clonotype has ten or more counts. The junction does not match germline at one end; this may be a read error. The chain is built from TRBV5-1 and TRBJ2-3, with a possible D match to TRBD1 (6 bases). Germline assignment: CDR1 SGHRS and CDR2 YFSETQ. The CDR3 has 15 residues. The CDR3 DNA is TGTGCCAGCAGCTTAGCCGGCAGGGGAACAGATACGCAGTATTTT. Encoded protein: CASSLAGRGTDTQYF.

This clonotype has more than one count but fewer than ten. V is TRBV5-1 and J is TRBJ1-2; D unresolved. Germline CDR1 SGHRS, CDR2 YFSETQ. The V end was cut by 0 bases, the J end by 7 bases, with 22 bases between. The CDR3 extends over 17 amino acids. The CDR3 sequence: CASSLVSSVRRTAGYTF. The CDR3 DNA is TGCGCCAGCAGCTTGGTCTCCTCCGTGAGGAGGACGGCTGGCTACACCTTC.

The rearrangement uses TRBV7-9 and TRBJ1-5; no reliable D call. In germline, CDR1 is SEHNR, CDR2 FQNEAQ (reference sequence). The V and J ends lost 8 bases and 1 base respectively, with 12 bases between them. This CDR3 is 14 amino acids long. The CDR3 coding sequence is TGTGCCAGCGGCCACGGGGAGAGCAATCAGCCCCAGCATTTT. It encodes CASGHGESNQPQHF.

The chain recombines TRBV29-1 with TRBJ1-2, with D unresolved. Germline V CDR1 and CDR2: SQVTM, ANQGSEA. There are 12 residues in the CDR3. V was clipped by 5 bases and J by 3 bases, with 10 bases between them. The CDR3, as DNA: TGCAGCGTTCTAACAGACCACTATGGCTACACCTTC. Translation: CSVLTDHYGYTF.

The J gene is TRBJ1-2, the V gene TRBV9; 7 nucleotides align to TRBD1. V was pared by 4 bases and J by 7 bases, with 19 bases of the junction left unmatched. The CDR3 consists of 17 residues. Germline loops: CDR1 SGDLS, CDR2 YYNGEE. CDR3 nucleotide sequence: TGTGCCAGCAGCCCCCACCCGGACAGGCCGTCCTTTGTTGGCTACACCTTC. Protein product: CASSPHPDRPSFVGYTF.

This clonotype has more than one count but fewer than ten. The chain combines TRBV19 with TRBJ2-5; D unresolved. The CDR3 contains 13 residues. Germline lookup yields CDR1 LNHDA and CDR2 SQIVND (reference sequence). Trimming stripped 8 bases from V and 3 bases from J, with 13 bases between. The CDR3 nucleotides read TGTGCCAGTGCGCGATCGACGAAAGAGACCCAGTACTTC. It encodes CASARSTKETQYF.

In its sample, this clonotype was seen a few times. This chain links TRBV27 with TRBJ1-5; D call uncertain. The CDR3 spans 14 residues. In germline, CDR1 is MNHEY, CDR2 SMNVEV (reference sequence). Trimming stripped 8 bases from V and 3 bases from J, with 14 bases between. In DNA form, the CDR3 reads TGTGCCAGCTCGTTCGGTTTACCCAATCAGCCCCAGCATTTT. Encoded protein: CASSFGLPNQPQHF.

This clonotype was observed a single time. This chain connects TRBV28 to TRBJ2-2, with D possibly being TRBD2 (5 bases). V was cut by 10 bases and J by 1 base, with 13 bases left in between. The germline gives CDR1 MDHEN, CDR2 SYDVKM. The CDR3 extends over 14 amino acids. CDR3 nucleotide sequence: TGTGCCACCCAAAGGGAGATGAACACCGGGGAGCTGTTTTTT. It specifies CATQREMNTGELFF.

This clonotype was picked up a small number of times. This rearrangement joins TRBV19 to TRBJ1-1, with D possibly matching TRBD1 (6 bases). Trimming removed 3 bases at V and 4 bases at J, with 15 bases between. This CDR3 has 15 residues. CDR1 and CDR2 (germline): LNHDA, SQIVND (reference sequence). CDR3 bases: TGTGCCAGTAGTATCTTCGGGGGGCAGGTCACTGAAGCTTTCTTT. It codes for CASSIFGGQVTEAFF.

This clonotype was seen a handful of times. This rearrangement joins TRBV27 to TRBJ2-5, with a possible D match to TRBD1 (6 bases). The ends were cut back, 6 bases at V and 4 bases at J, with 12 bases in the middle. The germline CDR1 and CDR2 sequences are MNHEY and SMNVEV (reference sequence). The CDR3 is 13 residues long. The CDR3 DNA is TGTGCCAGCAGGCTACAGGGTACAGAGACCCAGTACTTC. This sequence encodes CASRLQGTETQYF.

CDR3 residues: CASSLGTLPTQPQHF. The CDR3 coding sequence is TGTGCCAGCAGCCTGGGGACACTCCCGACGCAGCCCCAGCATTTT. The chain employs TRBV7-6 and TRBJ1-5, with a possible D match to TRBD1 (6 bases). The V and J ends lost 5 bases and 7 bases respectively, with 18 bases between them. The CDR3 is 15 residues long. CDR1 is SGHVS, CDR2 FNYEAQ, per germline.

Turning to this clonotype: In this CDR3 the conserved last residue, phenylalanine or tryptophan, is missing, so a read error is likely. The chain combines TRBV7-3 with TRBJ2-1; 12 bases fit TRBD2. Germline V gene data show CDR1 as SGHTA and CDR2 as FQGTGA. This CDR3 has 18 amino acids. The J segment lost 5 bases and the V segment lost 1 base, leaving 9 bases of the junction unmatched. The CDR3 DNA reads TGTGCCAGCAGCTTAAGGGCTAGCGGGGGGGCCGTCCACAATGAGCAGTTCTTA. Residues: CASSLRASGGAVHNEQFL.

Only a few counts were recorded for this clonotype. The genes are TRBV6-1 and TRBJ2-7, with a weak D call TRBD1 (5 bases). Trimming took off 5 bases at V and 5 bases at J, with 19 bases between the two ends. Germline assignment: CDR1 MNHNS and CDR2 SASEGT. The CDR3 totals 15 residues. As DNA, the CDR3 is TGTGCCAGCAGTAATTCCCTCAGGGTAAGCGACGAGCAGTACTTC. This codes for CASSNSLRVSDEQYF.

This clonotype appeared a few times. V usage is TRBV28 and J usage is TRBJ1-2; D call uncertain. Trimming removed 2 bases from V and 2 bases from J, with 6 bases in between. The CDR3 length is 13 residues. Per the germline V gene, CDR1 is MDHEN and CDR2 is SYDVKM. The CDR3 bases are TGTGCCAGCAGTTTAGTCGTAAACTATGGCTACACCTTC. It codes for CASSLVVNYGYTF.

The chain joins TRBV7-2 to TRBJ1-1; D remains unclear. The V gene lost 1 base and the J gene lost 6 bases, with 9 bases spanning the gap. CDR1 and CDR2 (germline): SGHTA, FQGNSA. This CDR3 has 13 residues. The CDR3 sequence is CASSLDGRAEAFF. Written as DNA, the CDR3 is TGTGCCAGCAGCTTAGACGGGCGGGCTGAAGCTTTCTTT.